Sequencing of this T cell receptor (beta chain) was carried out in a study of blood T cell repertoires in COVID-19. Authors' analysis steps: Reference gene primers were amplified, and this amplification served to estimate nucleated cell counts. Libraries were prepared by immunoSEQ multiplex PCR; TCRdb keeps only in-frame clonotypes and omits some of them. V, J and clone size are those of that table, while D and trimming were read from the DNA. The sample contains about 160,000 clones, around 93% of which appear only once. This CDR3 comprises 15 residues. CDR1 and CDR2 from the germline V gene are LGHDT and YNNKEL (reference sequence). Trimming cost V 3 bases and J 6 bases, with 15 bases left between them.

This chain connects TRBV3-1 (or the pseudogene TRBV3-2) to TRBJ1-5, with a tentative D call TRBD1 (6 bases). The source material was peripheral blood. The origin of this receptor is a man aged 25 to 45 with COVID-19, enrolled during active disease. Written as DNA, the CDR3 is TGTGCCAGCAGCCACCGAACAGGGTTGGGTCAGCCCCAGCATTTT. Protein sequence: CASSHRTGLGQPQHF.